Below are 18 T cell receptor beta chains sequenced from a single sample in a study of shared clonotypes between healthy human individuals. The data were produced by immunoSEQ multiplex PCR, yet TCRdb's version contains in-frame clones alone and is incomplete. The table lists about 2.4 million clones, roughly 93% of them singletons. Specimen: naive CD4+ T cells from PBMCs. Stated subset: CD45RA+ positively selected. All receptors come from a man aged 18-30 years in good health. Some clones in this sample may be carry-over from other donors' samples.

CDR3 in DNA: TGTGCCAGCAGCTACGGGGGAGCCGGGGAGCTGTTTTTT. Translating gives CASSYGGAGELFF. The chain combines TRBV7-9 with TRBJ2-2; possible D gene TRBD2, 6 bases. Trimming left V 4 bases short and J 6 bases short, with 9 bases between. This CDR3 is built from 13 residues. Germline V gives CDR1 SEHNR, CDR2 FQNEAQ (reference sequence).

The CDR3 nucleotides are TGTGCCATCAGTGAACAGGGCTCGGGCCGGGGCTCCTACGAGCAGTACTTC. It is translated as CAISEQGSGRGSYEQYF. The chain is built from TRBV10-3 and TRBJ2-7; D may be TRBD1 (6 bases). There are 17 residues in the CDR3. Germline V gives CDR1 ENHRY, CDR2 SYGVKD. The germline V and J ends were trimmed by 3 bases and 0 bases, with 18 bases remaining between them.

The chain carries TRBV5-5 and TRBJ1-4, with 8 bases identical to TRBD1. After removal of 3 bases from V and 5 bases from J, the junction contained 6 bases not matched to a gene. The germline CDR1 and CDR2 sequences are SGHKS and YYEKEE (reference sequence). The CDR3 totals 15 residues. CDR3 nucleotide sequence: TGTGCCAGCAGCTCCCTCGGGACAGGAAATGAAAAACTGTTTTTT. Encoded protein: CASSSLGTGNEKLFF.

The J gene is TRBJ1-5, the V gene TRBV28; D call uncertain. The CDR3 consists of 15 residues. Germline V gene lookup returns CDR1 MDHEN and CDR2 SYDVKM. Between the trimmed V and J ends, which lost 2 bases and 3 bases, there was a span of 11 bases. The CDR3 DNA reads TGTGCCAGCAGTTTAACAGCGCCCAACAATCAGCCCCAGCATTTT. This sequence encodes CASSLTAPNNQPQHF. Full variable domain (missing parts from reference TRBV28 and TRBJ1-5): DVKVTQSSRYLVKRTGEKVFLECVQDMDHENMFWYRQDPGLGLRLIYFSYDVKMKEKGDIPEGYSVSREKKERFSLILESASTNQTSMYLCASSLTAPNNQPQHFGDGTRLSIL.

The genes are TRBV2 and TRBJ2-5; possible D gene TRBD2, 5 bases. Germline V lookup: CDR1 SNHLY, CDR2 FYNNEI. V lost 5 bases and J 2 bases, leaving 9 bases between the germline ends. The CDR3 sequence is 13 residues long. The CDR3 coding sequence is TGTGCCAGCAGTCTCGGGGAACAAGAGACCCAGTACTTC. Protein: CASSLGEQETQYF.

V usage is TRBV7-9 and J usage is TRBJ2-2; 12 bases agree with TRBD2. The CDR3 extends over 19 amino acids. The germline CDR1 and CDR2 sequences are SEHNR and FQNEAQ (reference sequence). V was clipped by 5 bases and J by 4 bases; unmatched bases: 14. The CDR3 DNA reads TGTGCCAGCAGCCCTCGGATCCGACTAGCGGGAGTGGGCACCGGGGAGCTGTTTTTT. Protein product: CASSPRIRLAGVGTGELFF.

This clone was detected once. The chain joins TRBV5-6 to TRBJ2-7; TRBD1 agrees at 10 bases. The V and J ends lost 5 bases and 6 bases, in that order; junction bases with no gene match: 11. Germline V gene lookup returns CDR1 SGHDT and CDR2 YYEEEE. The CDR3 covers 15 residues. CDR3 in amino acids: CASSLRDRGTGEQYF. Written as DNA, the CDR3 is TGTGCCAGCAGTCTGCGGGACAGGGGAACAGGCGAGCAGTACTTC.

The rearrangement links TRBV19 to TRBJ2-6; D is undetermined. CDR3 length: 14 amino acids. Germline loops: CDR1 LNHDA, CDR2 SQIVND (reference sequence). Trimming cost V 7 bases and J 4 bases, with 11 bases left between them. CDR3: CASKKGSGANVLTF. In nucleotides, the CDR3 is TGTGCCAGTAAAAAGGGATCCGGGGCCAACGTCCTGACTTTC.

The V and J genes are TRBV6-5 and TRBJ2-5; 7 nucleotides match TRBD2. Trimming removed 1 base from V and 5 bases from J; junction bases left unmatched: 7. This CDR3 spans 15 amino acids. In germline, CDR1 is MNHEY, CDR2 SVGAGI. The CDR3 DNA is TGTGCCAGCAGTTACTTAGGACTAGGAGGCGAGACCCAGTACTTC. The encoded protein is CASSYLGLGGETQYF.

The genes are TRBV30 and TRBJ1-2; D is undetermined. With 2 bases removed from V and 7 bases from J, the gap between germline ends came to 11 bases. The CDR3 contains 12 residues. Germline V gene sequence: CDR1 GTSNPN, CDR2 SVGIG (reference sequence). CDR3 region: CAWSPRRGGYTF. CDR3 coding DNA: TGTGCCTGGAGTCCACGGCGGGGTGGCTACACCTTC.

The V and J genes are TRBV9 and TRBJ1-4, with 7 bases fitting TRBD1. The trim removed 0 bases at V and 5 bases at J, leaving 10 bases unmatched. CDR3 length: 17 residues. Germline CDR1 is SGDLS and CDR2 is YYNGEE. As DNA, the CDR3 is TGTGCCAGCAGCGTAGGTGGGTCCGGACAGGCAAATGAAAAACTGTTTTTT. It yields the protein CASSVGGSGQANEKLFF.

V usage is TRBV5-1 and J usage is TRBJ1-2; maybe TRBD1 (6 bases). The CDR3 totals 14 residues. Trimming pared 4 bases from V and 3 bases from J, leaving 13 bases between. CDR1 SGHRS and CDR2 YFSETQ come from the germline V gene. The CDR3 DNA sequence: TGCGCCAGCAGCACCCCGGGGGGCGACTATGGCTACACCTTC. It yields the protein CASSTPGGDYGYTF.

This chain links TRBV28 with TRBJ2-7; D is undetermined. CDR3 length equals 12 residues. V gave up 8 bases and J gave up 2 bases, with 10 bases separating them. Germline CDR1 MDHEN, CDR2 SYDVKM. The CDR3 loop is CASLRTPYEQYF. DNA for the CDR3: TGTGCCAGCCTTCGGACCCCCTACGAGCAGTACTTC.

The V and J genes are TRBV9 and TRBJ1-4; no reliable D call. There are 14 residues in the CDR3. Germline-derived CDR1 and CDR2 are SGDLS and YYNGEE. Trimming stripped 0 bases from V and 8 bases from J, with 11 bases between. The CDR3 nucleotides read TGTGCCAGCAGCGTAGAGTCTGCGGGGGAAAAACTGTTTTTT. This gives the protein CASSVESAGEKLFF.

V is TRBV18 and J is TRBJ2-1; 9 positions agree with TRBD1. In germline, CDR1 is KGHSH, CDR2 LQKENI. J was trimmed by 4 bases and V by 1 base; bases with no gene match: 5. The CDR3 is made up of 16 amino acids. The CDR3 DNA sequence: TGTGCCAGCTCACCACAACCGGGACAGGGATACAATGAGCAGTTCTTC. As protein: CASSPQPGQGYNEQFF.

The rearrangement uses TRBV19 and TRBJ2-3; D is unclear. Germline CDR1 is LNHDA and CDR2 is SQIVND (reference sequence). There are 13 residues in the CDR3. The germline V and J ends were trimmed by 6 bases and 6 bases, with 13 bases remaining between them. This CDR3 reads CASRDPERDTQYF. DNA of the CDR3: TGTGCCAGTAGAGACCCGGAGAGGGATACGCAGTATTTT.

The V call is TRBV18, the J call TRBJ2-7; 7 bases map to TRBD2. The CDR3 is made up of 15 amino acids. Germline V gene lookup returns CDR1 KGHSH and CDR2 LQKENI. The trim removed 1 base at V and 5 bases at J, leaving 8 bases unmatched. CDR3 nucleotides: TGTGCCAGCTCACCACAAGAGACTAGCTTCCACGAGCAGTACTTC. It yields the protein CASSPQETSFHEQYF.

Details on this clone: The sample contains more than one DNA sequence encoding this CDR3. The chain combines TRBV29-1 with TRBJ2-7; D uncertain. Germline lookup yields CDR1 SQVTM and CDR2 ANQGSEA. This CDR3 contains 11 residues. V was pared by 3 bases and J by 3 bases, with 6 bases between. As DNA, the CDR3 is TGCAGCGTTGATCTCGGCTACGAGCAGTACTTC. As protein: CSVDLGYEQYF.